Listed here are 9 T cell receptor beta chains from one sample, sequenced in a study of T cell clones after liver transplantation. The table came from immunoSEQ multiplex PCR; TCRdb's copy has only in-frame clones and leaves some out. The table lists 72,000 or so clones, 83% of them singletons. The sample was CD4+ T cells from blood, taken at the 22-month timepoint. The receptors shown here come from a human patient who received a liver transplant. The graft donor may be the source of some T cells.

This clone was found a few times. This chain joins TRBV5-6 and TRBJ2-7, with D uncertain. V lost 3 bases, J lost 0 bases, and 7 bases lay in between. The CDR3 is made up of 13 amino acids. Per germline, CDR1 SGHDT and CDR2 YYEEEE. Here the CDR3 reads CASSWWSSYEQYF. The CDR3 region has the DNA TGTGCCAGCAGCTGGTGGAGCTCCTACGAGCAGTACTTC.

In nucleotides, the CDR3 is TGTGCCAGCAGCCAAGCTTATGGGGCAGGACCCTCCTACGAGCAGTACTTC. Translating gives CASSQAYGAGPSYEQYF. This sequence joins TRBV14 and TRBJ2-7, with a weak D call TRBD1 (5 bases). Germline CDR1 and CDR2: SGHDN and FVKESK. The CDR3 runs 17 residues. With 1 base removed from V and 0 bases from J, the gap between germline ends came to 16 bases.

This sequence joins TRBV7-9 and TRBJ2-5, with D perhaps TRBD1 or TRBD2 (5 bases each). Trimming removed 1 base at V and 3 bases at J, with 12 bases between. Germline CDR1 is SEHNR and CDR2 is FQNEAQ (reference sequence). This CDR3 region has 15 residues. CDR3 nucleotides: TGTGCCAGCAGCTTAGTTGGGGGAATTAAAGAGACCCAGTACTTC. This translates into CASSLVGGIKETQYF.

The genes are TRBV28 and TRBJ2-5; 7 bases fit TRBD1. CDR1 and CDR2 from the germline V gene are MDHEN and SYDVKM. This CDR3 contains 15 residues. V lost 5 bases to trimming and J lost 4 bases; unmatched junction nucleotides: 10. Here the CDR3 DNA reads TGTGCCAGCAGTATTGGACAGGCCGGTGGAGAGACCCAGTACTTC. This translates into CASSIGQAGGETQYF.

The V gene is TRBV7-6, the J gene TRBJ2-1; D uncertain. CDR3 length: 13 residues. The germline V gene has CDR1 SGHVS and CDR2 FNYEAQ. The V gene lost 3 bases and the J gene lost 5 bases, with 8 bases spanning the gap. CDR3 nucleotide sequence: TGTGCCAGCAGCTTCAGCGAGCACAATGAGCAGTTCTTC. Translation gives CASSFSEHNEQFF.

Here the CDR3 reads CASSYQGQGVNEQYF. DNA of the CDR3: TGTGCCAGCAGTTACCAAGGACAGGGGGTGAACGAGCAGTACTTC. This chain joins TRBV6-6 and TRBJ2-7; 10 positions match TRBD1. J gave up 5 bases and V 2 bases, and 6 bases lay outside the gene matches. The CDR3 is made up of 15 amino acids. The germline V gene encodes CDR1 MNHNY and CDR2 SVGAGI (reference sequence).

The chain combines TRBV2 with TRBJ2-7; the match to TRBD2 covers 7 bases. Germline CDR1 and CDR2: SNHLY and FYNNEI. The CDR3 is made up of 15 amino acids. V was pared by 7 bases and J by 2 bases, with 11 bases of the junction left unmatched. DNA of the CDR3: TGTGCCAGCAATGGGCCGGAGCGGGGAGCCTACGAGCAGTACTTC. Translating it yields CASNGPERGAYEQYF.

This clone was seen a single time. The rearrangement links TRBV9 to TRBJ2-2; 7 nucleotides align to TRBD2. Germline loops: CDR1 SGDLS, CDR2 YYNGEE. The CDR3 consists of 18 residues. Trimming cost V 4 bases and J 3 bases; bases outside gene matches: 15. The DNA of the CDR3 is TGTGCCAGCAGCCCCAATTCGGGGGGAGGCGTCTACACCGGGGAGCTGTTTTTT. Amino acids: CASSPNSGGGVYTGELFF.

V usage is TRBV28 and J usage is TRBJ2-7; TRBD1 agrees at 8 bases. Losses at the gene ends were 1 base for V and 1 base for J; bases not matched to a gene: 18. In germline, CDR1 is MDHEN, CDR2 SYDVKM. The length of the CDR3 is 20 residues. The CDR3 DNA reads TGTGCCAGCAGTTTATTTATTAGGGGGACAGGACCAAAGCGGTCCTACGAGCAGTACTTC. The encoded protein is CASSLFIRGTGPKRSYEQYF. Full variable domain (remainder filled in from reference TRBV28 and TRBJ2-7): DVKVTQSSRYLVKRTGEKVFLECVQDMDHENMFWYRQDPGLGLRLIYFSYDVKMKEKGDIPEGYSVSREKKERFSLILESASTNQTSMYLCASSLFIRGTGPKRSYEQYFGPGTRLTVT.